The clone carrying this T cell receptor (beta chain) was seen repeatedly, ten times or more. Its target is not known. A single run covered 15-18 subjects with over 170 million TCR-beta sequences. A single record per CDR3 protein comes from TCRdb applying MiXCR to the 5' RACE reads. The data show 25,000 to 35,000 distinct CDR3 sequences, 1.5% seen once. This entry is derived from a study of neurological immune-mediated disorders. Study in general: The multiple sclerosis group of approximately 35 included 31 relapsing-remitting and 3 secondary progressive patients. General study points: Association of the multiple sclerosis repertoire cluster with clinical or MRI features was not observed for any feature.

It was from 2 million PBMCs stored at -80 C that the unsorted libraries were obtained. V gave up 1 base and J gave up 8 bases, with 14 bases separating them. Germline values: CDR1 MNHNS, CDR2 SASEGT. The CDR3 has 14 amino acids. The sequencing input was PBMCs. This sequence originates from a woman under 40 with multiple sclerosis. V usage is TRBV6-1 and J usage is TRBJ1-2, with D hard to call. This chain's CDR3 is CASSEEGVLGGYTF. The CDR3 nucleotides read TGTGCCAGCAGTGAAGAAGGTGTTTTGGGAGGCTACACCTTC.